The sequence of this T cell receptor (beta chain) was determined in a study of lymphopenia after photon versus proton radiotherapy. Trimming left V 1 base short and J 11 bases short, with 11 bases between. The CDR3 is 12 amino acids. The germline V gene encodes CDR1 MNHNS and CDR2 SASEGT. Comments on this clone: Its antigen remains unknown.

Assay used: immunoSEQ multiplex PCR; TCRdb lists only in-frame clones, some missing. The sample lists about 39,000 clones; 80% to 95% were seen once. General study results and limits: Oligoclonal CD8+ Temra expansion after nadir drove photon patients' diversity drop. Relative stability marked proton patients; photon patients lost diversity and naive cells. A bigger post-nadir fall in TCR diversity correlated inversely with survival time in deceased patients. Survival link was tested only in deceased patients; proton benefit remains a possibility.

The V gene is TRBV6-1, the J gene TRBJ1-1; no firm D call. Sequencing used peripheral blood, obtained from a patient treated with photon-based radiotherapy. This sequence was found in a man in his 60s with cholangiocarcinoma. CDR3 coding DNA: TGTGCCAGCAGTGAAGGCGGCAGGTCGGCTTTCTTT. It translates to CASSEGGRSAFF.